The 12 T cell receptor beta chains presented below share a single source sample, sequenced in a study of blood T cell repertoires in COVID-19 (dated by TCRdb to about 2020). Receptor amplification or capture employed the immunoSEQ multiplex PCR assay. TCRdb provides this immuneACCESS table in a form limited to in-frame rearrangements. Some clones are lacking; in checked studies, under half of them reflect an unresolved V gene, and why the rest are absent is not known. This sample comprises about 16,000 clones, around nine tenths of them detected only once. Clones ranked in the top ten supply 20% to 25% of the sample. The sample consisted of peripheral blood. The receptors were sampled from a man between 60 and 70 years old with acute or convalescent COVID-19.

This clone was detected only once. The chain carries TRBV9 and TRBJ1-4; D not resolved. The germline V gene encodes CDR1 SGDLS and CDR2 YYNGEE. The CDR3 has 14 amino acids. V gave up 3 bases and J gave up 3 bases, with 9 bases separating them. The CDR3 loop is CASSAQAANEKLFF. CDR3 nucleotide sequence: TGTGCCAGCAGCGCGCAAGCGGCTAATGAAAAACTGTTTTTT.

The chain uses TRBV7-9 and TRBJ1-5, with D tentatively TRBD1 (6 bases). CDR1 is SEHNR and CDR2 is FQNEAQ in the germline V gene (reference sequence). This CDR3 is 15 amino acids long. V dropped 6 bases and J dropped 5 bases, with 17 bases sitting between them. CDR3 loop: CASSSGQGNYQPQHF. CDR3 nucleotide sequence: TGTGCCAGCAGTTCGGGACAAGGGAATTATCAGCCCCAGCATTTT. Complete variable domain (other parts from reference TRBV7-9 and TRBJ1-5): DTGVSQNPRHKITKRGQNVTFRCDPISEHNRLYWYRQTLGQGPEFLTYFQNEAQLEKSRLLSDRFSAERPKGSFSTLEIQRTEQGDSAMYLCASSSGQGNYQPQHFGDGTRLSIL.

The chain's CDR3 is CASSSLGGQGAKYF. CDR3 coding DNA: TGTGCCAGCAGCTCCCTTGGGGGACAGGGGGCAAAGTACTTC. This chain uses TRBV13 with TRBJ2-7; 12 nucleotides match TRBD1. The CDR3 spans 14 residues. The trim removed 4 bases at V and 11 bases at J, leaving 9 bases unmatched. Germline V gives CDR1 PRHDT, CDR2 FYEKMQ (reference sequence).

This chain connects TRBV5-1 to TRBJ2-1; 7 bases agree with TRBD1. Germline V gives CDR1 SGHRS, CDR2 YFSETQ. Germline trimming cut 4 bases from V and 5 bases from J; bases unmatched to any gene: 3. The CDR3 loop spans 13 amino acids. CDR3 loop: CASSQGQHNEQFF. The CDR3 bases are TGCGCCAGCAGCCAGGGACAGCACAATGAGCAGTTCTTC. Variable domain in full (rest from reference TRBV5-1 and TRBJ2-1): KAGVTQTPRYLIKTRGQQVTLSCSPISGHRSVSWYQQTPGQGLQFLFEYFSETQRNKGNFPGRFSGRQFSNSRSEMNVSTLELGDSALYLCASSQGQHNEQFFGPGTRLTVL.

The rearrangement links TRBV29-1 to TRBJ2-7; 7 bases match TRBD1. Germline V gives CDR1 SQVTM, CDR2 ANQGSEA. The CDR3 consists of 16 residues. The V and J ends lost 1 base and 5 bases, in that order; junction bases with no gene match: 14. The CDR3 protein is CSVEGAGGQPVHEQYF. The CDR3 coding sequence is TGCAGCGTTGAAGGAGCAGGGGGACAGCCAGTCCACGAGCAGTACTTC.

The genes are TRBV30 and TRBJ1-1, with 7 bases matching TRBD1. The CDR3 consists of 13 residues. Germline-derived CDR1 and CDR2 are GTSNPN and SVGIG (reference sequence). Trimming removed 4 bases from V and 9 bases from J; junction bases left unmatched: 11. The CDR3 DNA follows: TGTGCCTGGAAAGGGGGCGCAGGAGAAAAAGCTTTCTTT. Encoded protein: CAWKGGAGEKAFF.

The V and J genes are TRBV5-1 and TRBJ2-1; possibly TRBD1 for D (6 bases). Deletions cut 0 bases from V and 1 base from J, with 8 bases between. The germline gives CDR1 SGHRS, CDR2 YFSETQ. The CDR3 runs to 15 residues. This CDR3 is CASSLAGESYNEQFF. The CDR3 region has the DNA TGCGCCAGCAGCTTGGCAGGGGAGTCCTACAATGAGCAGTTCTTC.

The chain uses TRBV28 and TRBJ2-1; 8 bases align to TRBD2. Unmatched junction bases numbered 9, after V lost 5 bases and J lost 6 bases. The CDR3 is 15 amino acids. CDR1 MDHEN and CDR2 SYDVKM come from the germline V gene. This CDR3 is CASSIPLRGGNEQFF. In DNA form, the CDR3 reads TGTGCCAGCAGTATCCCCCTCCGGGGGGGCAATGAGCAGTTCTTC.

The gene calls are TRBV7-9 and TRBJ2-3; D may be TRBD2 (5 bases). The germline V gene encodes CDR1 SEHNR and CDR2 FQNEAQ (reference sequence). Trimming cost V 5 bases and J 5 bases, with 17 bases left between them. There are 15 residues in the CDR3. The CDR3 DNA reads as TGTGCCAGCAGCCCAGACTACCCCTCATTAGATACGCAGTATTTT. Translating it yields CASSPDYPSLDTQYF.

Notes on this clone: This same CDR3 is encoded by further DNA sequences in the sample. V and J are TRBV10-3 and TRBJ1-1; maybe TRBD1 (5 bases). Germline-derived CDR1 and CDR2 are ENHRY and SYGVKD. Trimming took off 0 bases at V and 1 base at J, with 6 bases between the two ends. The CDR3 spans 14 residues. The CDR3 region has the DNA TGTGCCATCAGTGAGTCAAGGGGGAACACTGAAGCTTTCTTT. Translation gives CAISESRGNTEAFF.

The chain employs TRBV5-1 and TRBJ2-5, with D possibly being TRBD1 (6 bases). CDR3 length: 15 residues. The V gene's germline CDR1 is SGHRS and CDR2 YFSETQ. Trimming stripped 0 bases from V and 2 bases from J, with 11 bases between. In nucleotides, the CDR3 is TGCGCCAGCAGCTTGGATGGCAGGGGTCAAGAGACCCAGTACTTC. Translation gives CASSLDGRGQETQYF.

This chain joins TRBV18 and TRBJ2-3; D may be TRBD2 (5 bases). Germline CDR1 reads KGHSH; CDR2 reads LQKENI. There are 16 residues in the CDR3. V was pared by 0 bases and J by 2 bases, with 12 bases between. DNA of the CDR3: TGTGCCAGCTCACCACCGGGTTCACTAGTCACAGATACGCAGTATTTT. As protein: CASSPPGSLVTDTQYF.